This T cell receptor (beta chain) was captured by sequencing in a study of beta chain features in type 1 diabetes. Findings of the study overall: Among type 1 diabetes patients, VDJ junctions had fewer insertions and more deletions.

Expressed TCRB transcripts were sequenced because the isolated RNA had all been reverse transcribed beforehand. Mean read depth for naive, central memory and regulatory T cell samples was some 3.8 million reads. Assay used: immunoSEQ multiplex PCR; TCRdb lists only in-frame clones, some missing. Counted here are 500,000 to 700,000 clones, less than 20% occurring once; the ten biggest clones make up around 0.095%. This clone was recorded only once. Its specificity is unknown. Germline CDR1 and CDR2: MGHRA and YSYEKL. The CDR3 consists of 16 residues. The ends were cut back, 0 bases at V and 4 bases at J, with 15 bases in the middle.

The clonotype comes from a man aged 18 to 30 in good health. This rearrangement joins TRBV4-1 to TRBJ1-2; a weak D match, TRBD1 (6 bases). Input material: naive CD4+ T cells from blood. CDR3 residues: CASSQEGKGRGYGYTF. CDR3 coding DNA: TGCGCCAGCAGCCAAGAAGGAAAGGGCAGGGGCTATGGCTACACCTTC.